The 20 T cell receptor beta chains reported below all come from one sample, sequenced in a study of blood T cell repertoires in COVID-19. Measured with immunoSEQ multiplex PCR; TCRdb has only the in-frame clones, and not every one. In the table there are approximately 330,000 clones, roughly 90% of which are singletons. The specimen sequenced was peripheral blood. These receptors came from a man aged 25-45 years with COVID-19, enrolled during active disease.

In this sample, this clone turned up once. The genes are TRBV19 and TRBJ1-2; 8 bases match TRBD1. The V segment lost 6 bases and the J segment 0 bases; nucleotides outside the gene matches: 6. The CDR3 is made up of 15 amino acids. Germline V gene lookup returns CDR1 LNHDA and CDR2 SQIVND (reference sequence). CDR3 amino acids: CASSRTGTANYGYTF. The CDR3 bases are TGTGCCAGTAGCCGGACAGGGACAGCTAACTATGGCTACACCTTC.

V is TRBV7-2 and J is TRBJ2-2, with D possibly TRBD1 on 5 matching bases. Germline-derived CDR1 and CDR2 are SGHTA and FQGNSA. The CDR3 length is 16 residues. V gave up 6 bases and J gave up 1 base, with 15 bases separating them. The CDR3: CASSLFGAQNTGELFF. The CDR3 nucleotides are TGTGCCAGCAGTCTGTTTGGGGCTCAGAACACCGGGGAGCTGTTTTTT.

The rearrangement links TRBV7-9 to TRBJ2-4, with 15 bases identical to TRBD2. This CDR3 has 15 residues. The V gene's germline CDR1 is SEHNR and CDR2 FQNEAQ (reference sequence). V shed 5 bases and J 15 bases; nucleotides not matched to a gene: 11. The CDR3 reads CASSPVGTSGGRAYF. Written as DNA, the CDR3 is TGTGCCAGCAGCCCCGTAGGGACTAGCGGGGGGAGGGCGTACTTC.

This clone came up once. The chain joins TRBV12-5 to TRBJ1-3; maybe TRBD1 (6 bases). Per the germline V gene, CDR1 is LGHNT and CDR2 is FRNRAP. This CDR3 has 17 residues. V gave up 0 bases and J gave up 3 bases, with 15 bases separating them. CDR3 bases: TGTGCTAGTGGTTTGGTCGCCCCCGGGGGGCGTGGAAACACCATATATTTT. It is translated as CASGLVAPGGRGNTIYF.

This clone was observed once. The chain combines TRBV28 with TRBJ2-3, with TRBD2 identical over 9 bases. V was clipped by 2 bases and J by 0 bases; unmatched bases: 0. The CDR3 extends over 15 amino acids. The germline gives CDR1 MDHEN, CDR2 SYDVKM. DNA for the CDR3: TGTGCCAGCAGTTTAGCGGGAGGGAGCACAGATACGCAGTATTTT. Its translation is CASSLAGGSTDTQYF.

Here the CDR3 DNA reads TGTGCCAGCAGTTACCGGGACAGGAAGTACTTC. Its translation: CASSYRDRKYF. The rearrangement links TRBV6-2 or TRBV6-3 to TRBJ2-7; 8 nucleotides match TRBD1. The CDR3 runs to 11 residues. Germline trimming cut 2 bases from V and 11 bases from J; bases unmatched to any gene: 2. Germline CDR1 and CDR2: MNHEY and SVGEGT.

J is TRBJ2-2 and V is TRBV7-2; D may be TRBD2 (6 bases). The CDR3 sequence is 13 residues long. The V end was cut by 5 bases, the J end by 4 bases, with 8 bases between. Germline CDR1 and CDR2: SGHTA and FQGNSA. The CDR3, as DNA: TGTGCCAGCAGCGGGCGGGGCACCGGGGAGCTGTTTTTT. Its protein product is CASSGRGTGELFF.

The J gene is TRBJ2-2, the V gene TRBV5-1; D is possibly TRBD1 (5 bases). Germline lookup yields CDR1 SGHRS and CDR2 YFSETQ. V shed 3 bases and J shed 6 bases, with 15 bases lying between them. The CDR3 spans 15 residues. The CDR3 nucleotides read TGCGCCAGCAGCTCGTACAGGCCTGGACCCGGGGAGCTGTTTTTT. It yields the protein CASSSYRPGPGELFF.

The V call is TRBV2, the J call TRBJ2-7, with 8 bases lining up with TRBD1. After removal of 4 bases from V and 2 bases from J, the junction contained 4 bases not matched to a gene. In germline, CDR1 is SNHLY, CDR2 FYNNEI. This CDR3 spans 14 amino acids. CDR3 bases: TGTGCCAGCAGTGTGGGACAGGTCCCCTACGAGCAGTACTTC. It encodes CASSVGQVPYEQYF.

This CDR3 is CASSYSQGRSNQPQHF. In nucleotides, the CDR3 is TGTGCCAGCAGTTACTCTCAGGGTAGGTCAAATCAGCCCCAGCATTTT. The rearrangement uses TRBV6-2 or TRBV6-3 and TRBJ1-5, with D perhaps TRBD1 (5 bases). Germline V gene sequence: CDR1 MNHEY, CDR2 SVGEGT. The CDR3 is 16 amino acids. Trimming removed 0 bases at V and 4 bases at J, with 13 bases between.

This clone was seen once. V gene TRBV7-9 combines with J gene TRBJ2-1; TRBD2 is a possible D gene (6 bases). CDR1 is SEHNR, CDR2 FQNEAQ, per germline (reference sequence). The length of the CDR3 is 16 residues. Trimming shortened V by 3 bases and J by 4 bases, and 16 bases separated the two germline ends. CDR3 residues: CASSFKSLSGYNEQFF. CDR3 nucleotide sequence: TGTGCCAGCAGCTTCAAGTCCCTTAGCGGTTACAATGAGCAGTTCTTC. Looking up the rest from reference TRBV7-9 and TRBJ2-1 gives the full variable domain: DTGVSQNPRHKITKRGQNVTFRCDPISEHNRLYWYRQTLGQGPEFLTYFQNEAQLEKSRLLSDRFSAERPKGSFSTLEIQRTEQGDSAMYLCASSFKSLSGYNEQFFGPGTRLTVL.

The chain is built from TRBV7-2 and TRBJ1-2, with 10 bases matching TRBD1. Germline assignment: CDR1 SGHTA and CDR2 FQGNSA. The CDR3 contains 18 residues. With V trimmed by 2 bases and J by 4 bases, 13 bases remained unmatched. CDR3: CASSLPVGQGPSPYGYTF. In DNA form, the CDR3 reads TGTGCCAGCAGCTTACCCGTGGGACAGGGGCCATCTCCCTATGGCTACACCTTC.

The rearrangement joins TRBV27 to TRBJ1-6; 8 bases agree with TRBD1. The CDR3 is made up of 18 amino acids. The trim removed 1 base at V and 5 bases at J, leaving 10 bases unmatched. CDR1 and CDR2 from the germline V gene are MNHEY and SMNVEV (reference sequence). The CDR3 DNA follows: TGTGCCAGCAGTTTATGGCCCTCTACAGGGGGAAATAATTCACCCCTCCACTTT. This encodes CASSLWPSTGGNNSPLHF.

The rearrangement uses TRBV15 and TRBJ1-5, with 7 bases lining up with TRBD1. Germline CDR1 is LNHNV and CDR2 is YYDKDF (reference sequence). CDR3 size: 15 residues. V shed 0 bases, J shed 4 bases, and the junction held 3 bases outside the gene matches. CDR3 sequence (DNA): TGTGCCACCAGCAGAGATGGGACAGAGAATCAGCCCCAGCATTTT. Protein: CATSRDGTENQPQHF.

The rearrangement uses TRBV7-9 and TRBJ1-1; D unresolved. Germline lookup yields CDR1 SEHNR and CDR2 FQNEAQ (reference sequence). Trimming cost V 3 bases and J 8 bases, with 16 bases left between them. CDR3 length: 14 amino acids. CDR3 loop: CASSFADLSSEAFF. CDR3 in DNA: TGTGCCAGCAGCTTCGCGGATTTGTCGTCGGAAGCTTTCTTT.

The chain's CDR3 is CSARLRYGYTF. Here the CDR3 DNA reads TGCAGTGCTAGACTCCGCTATGGCTACACCTTC. The gene calls are TRBV20-1 and TRBJ1-2; D unresolved. Germline V gene sequence: CDR1 DFQATT, CDR2 SNEGSKA (reference sequence). This CDR3 is 11 amino acids long. V was trimmed by 2 bases and J by 4 bases, leaving 5 bases between them.

The chain uses TRBV7-8 and TRBJ2-7, with D perhaps TRBD2 (5 bases). The CDR3 loop spans 15 amino acids. Looked up from germline, CDR1 is SGHVS and CDR2 is FQNEAQ. The V end lost 5 bases, the J end lost 6 bases, and 20 bases lay between the germline ends. The CDR3 sequence: CASSPLDMGEPEQYF. CDR3 nucleotides: TGTGCCAGCAGCCCCCTCGATATGGGAGAGCCCGAGCAGTACTTC.

This clone was counted only a few times. The chain couples TRBV27 to TRBJ2-3, with TRBD2 matching 8 bases. Germline V gene lookup returns CDR1 MNHEY and CDR2 SMNVEV (reference sequence). The CDR3 is made up of 14 amino acids. V dropped 7 bases and J dropped 5; count of bases not matched to a gene: 8. CDR3 sequence: CASTPPGGRDTQYF. The CDR3 nucleotides read TGTGCCAGCACCCCCCCGGGGGGGCGAGATACGCAGTATTTT.

The chain is built from TRBV30 and TRBJ2-3, with 9 bases lining up with TRBD2. The V and J ends lost 1 base and 1 base, in that order; junction bases with no gene match: 0. The germline gives CDR1 GTSNPN, CDR2 SVGIG (reference sequence). There are 14 residues in the CDR3. CDR3 residues: CAWSGLAGTDTQYF. DNA for the CDR3: TGTGCCTGGAGTGGACTAGCGGGCACAGATACGCAGTATTTT. Combining the CDR3 with reference TRBV30 and TRBJ2-3 gives the whole variable domain SQTIHQWPATLVQPVGSPLSLECTVEGTSNPNLYWYRQAAGRGLQLLFYSVGIGQISSEVPQNLSASRPQDRQFILSSKKLLLSDSGFYLCAWSGLAGTDTQYFGPGTRLTVL.

The rearrangement joins TRBV19 to TRBJ2-5, with D possibly TRBD1 on 5 matching bases. CDR3 length: 13 residues. Trimming cost V 3 bases and J 4 bases, with 9 bases left between them. Germline CDR1 reads LNHDA; CDR2 reads SQIVND (reference sequence). The CDR3 protein is CASSMGRRETQYF. Written as DNA, the CDR3 is TGTGCCAGTAGTATGGGGCGGAGAGAGACCCAGTACTTC.